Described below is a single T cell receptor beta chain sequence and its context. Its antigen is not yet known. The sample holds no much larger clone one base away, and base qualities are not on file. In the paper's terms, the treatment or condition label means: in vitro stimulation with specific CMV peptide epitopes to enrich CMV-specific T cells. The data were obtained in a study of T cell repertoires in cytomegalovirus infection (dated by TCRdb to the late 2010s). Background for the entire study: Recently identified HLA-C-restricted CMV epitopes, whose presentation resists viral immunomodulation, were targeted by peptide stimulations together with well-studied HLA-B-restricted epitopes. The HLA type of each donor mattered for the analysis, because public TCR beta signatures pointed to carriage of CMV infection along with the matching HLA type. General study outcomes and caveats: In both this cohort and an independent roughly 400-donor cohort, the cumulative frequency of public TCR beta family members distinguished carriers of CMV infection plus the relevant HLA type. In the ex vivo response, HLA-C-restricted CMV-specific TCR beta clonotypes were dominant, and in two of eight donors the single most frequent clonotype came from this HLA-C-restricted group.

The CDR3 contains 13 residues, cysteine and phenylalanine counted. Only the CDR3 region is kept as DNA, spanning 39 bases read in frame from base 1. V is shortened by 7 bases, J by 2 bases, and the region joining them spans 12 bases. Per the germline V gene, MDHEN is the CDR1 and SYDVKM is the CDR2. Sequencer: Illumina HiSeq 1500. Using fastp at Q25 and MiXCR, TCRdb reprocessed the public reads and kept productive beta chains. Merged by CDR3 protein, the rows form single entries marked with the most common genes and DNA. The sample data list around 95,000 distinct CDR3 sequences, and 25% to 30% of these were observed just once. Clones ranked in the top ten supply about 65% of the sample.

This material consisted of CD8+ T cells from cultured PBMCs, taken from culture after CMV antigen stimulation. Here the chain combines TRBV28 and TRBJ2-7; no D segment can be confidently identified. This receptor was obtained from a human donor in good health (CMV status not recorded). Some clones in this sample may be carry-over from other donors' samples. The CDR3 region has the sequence CASTFGSPYEQYF. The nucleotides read TGTGCCAGCACTTTCGGGTCACCCTACGAGCAGTACTTC.